The source of this T cell receptor beta chain is a study of graft-versus-host responses after intestinal transplantation. Overall study: Following induction with anti-thymocyte globulin, all recipients were given tacrolimus and steroids for two to four years. Study findings and constraints: Individuals carrying graft-donor T cell macrochimerism showed high graft-versus-host to host-versus-graft clonal ratios in allografts.

About this clone itself: Its antigen is not known.

Here immunoSEQ multiplex PCR was the method, and the copy in TCRdb shows in-frame clones only, minus some. The table has some 9,900 clones, 80% to 95% seen once. The sample in question was PBMCs, obtained roughly 45 days after intestinal transplantation. The receptor was isolated from a human patient who received an intestinal transplant, so some T cells may come from the graft donor.

CDR3 bases: TGTGCCAGCAGTGCAAGCTATGGCTACACCTTC. Protein sequence: CASSASYGYTF. The rearrangement joins TRBV6-1 to TRBJ1-2; D is unresolved. V shed 4 bases and J shed 4 bases, with 4 bases lying between them. The CDR3 contains 11 residues. Per the germline V gene, CDR1 is MNHNS and CDR2 is SASEGT.